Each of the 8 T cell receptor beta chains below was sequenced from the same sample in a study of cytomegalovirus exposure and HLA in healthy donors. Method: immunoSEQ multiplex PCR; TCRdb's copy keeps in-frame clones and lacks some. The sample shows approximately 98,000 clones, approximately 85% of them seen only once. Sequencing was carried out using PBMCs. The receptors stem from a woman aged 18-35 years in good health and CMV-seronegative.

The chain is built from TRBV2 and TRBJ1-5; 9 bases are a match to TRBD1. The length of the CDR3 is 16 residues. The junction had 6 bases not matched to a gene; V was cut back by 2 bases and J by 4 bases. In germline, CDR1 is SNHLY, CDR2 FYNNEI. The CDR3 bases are TGTGCCAGCAGTGAAACGGGGACAGGGCTTAATCAGCCCCAGCATTTT. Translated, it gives CASSETGTGLNQPQHF.

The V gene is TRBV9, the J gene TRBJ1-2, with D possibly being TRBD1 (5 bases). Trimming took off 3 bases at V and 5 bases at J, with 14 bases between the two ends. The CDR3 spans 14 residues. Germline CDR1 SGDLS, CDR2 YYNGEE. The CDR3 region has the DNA TGTGCCAGCAGCGGGGGGGTGGCGGCATATGGCTACACCTTC. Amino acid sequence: CASSGGVAAYGYTF.

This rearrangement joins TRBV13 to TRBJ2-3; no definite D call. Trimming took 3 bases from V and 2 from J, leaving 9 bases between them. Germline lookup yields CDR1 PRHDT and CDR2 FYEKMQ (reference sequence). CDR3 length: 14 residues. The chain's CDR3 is CASSFRTPTDTQYF. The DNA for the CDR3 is TGTGCCAGCAGCTTTCGAACTCCCACAGATACGCAGTATTTT.

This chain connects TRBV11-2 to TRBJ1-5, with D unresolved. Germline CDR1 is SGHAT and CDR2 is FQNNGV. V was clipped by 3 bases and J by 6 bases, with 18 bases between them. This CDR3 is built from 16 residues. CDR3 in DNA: TGTGCCAGCAGCTTTGGGATCGGGTCAGCGGGTCAGCCCCAGCATTTT. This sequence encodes CASSFGIGSAGQPQHF.

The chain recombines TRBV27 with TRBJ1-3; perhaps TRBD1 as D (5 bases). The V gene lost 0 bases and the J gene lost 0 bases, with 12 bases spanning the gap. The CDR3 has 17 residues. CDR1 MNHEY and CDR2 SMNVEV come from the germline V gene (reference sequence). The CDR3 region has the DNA TGTGCCAGCAGTTTATCGGGGCAGTCCTTCTCTGGAAACACCATATATTTT. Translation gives CASSLSGQSFSGNTIYF.

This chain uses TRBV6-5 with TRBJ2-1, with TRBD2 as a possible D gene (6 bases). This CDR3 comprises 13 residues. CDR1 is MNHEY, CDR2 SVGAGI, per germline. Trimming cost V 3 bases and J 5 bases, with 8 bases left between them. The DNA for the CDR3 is TGTGCCAGCAGTTATCTAGCGAACAATGAGCAGTTCTTC. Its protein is CASSYLANNEQFF.

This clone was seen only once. CDR3 protein: CAWTGGVSSLTGNTIYF. The CDR3 region has the DNA TGTGCCTGGACCGGGGGGGTCTCTTCCCTAACTGGAAACACCATATATTTT. This chain joins TRBV30 and TRBJ1-3, with a tentative D call TRBD1 (5 bases). From germline, CDR1 is GTSNPN and CDR2 SVGIG (reference sequence). The CDR3 extends over 17 amino acids. The V end lost 4 bases, the J end lost 2 bases, and 21 bases lay between the germline ends.

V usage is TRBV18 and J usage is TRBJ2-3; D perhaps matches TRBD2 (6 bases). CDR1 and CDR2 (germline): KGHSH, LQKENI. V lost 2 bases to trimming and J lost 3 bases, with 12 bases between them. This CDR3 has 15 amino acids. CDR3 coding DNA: TGTGCCAGCTCACCAACATCGGCGGGAACAGATACGCAGTATTTT. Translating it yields CASSPTSAGTDTQYF.